What follows describes a single T cell receptor beta chain. This clonotype was seen at least ten times. What this receptor recognizes is not known. Qualities for individual bases were not recorded, and no much larger clone is one base off. The data were taken from a study of T cells of healthy individuals listed by TCRdb under 2018. From a lookup of the germline V gene, CDR1 and CDR2 are SGHTA and FQGNSA. Germline trimming: 3 bases from V, 4 bases from J; junction bases outside gene matches: 2. Measured from the cysteine to the phenylalanine, the CDR3 is 14 residues long. The DNA shown is the 42-base CDR3, in frame from base 1. The library was built by means of 5' RACE. This sample was sequenced with an Illumina MiSeq. Through fastp at Q25 and MiXCR, TCRdb rebuilt clones from the public reads, retaining in-frame beta chains. Entries are consolidated by CDR3 protein sequence, retaining the most common genes and DNA. The sample data list about 60,000 distinct CDR3 sequences, and 15% to 20% of these were observed just once. The ten largest make up about 4.7% of the sample.

This receptor was identified in a human donor in good health. The sequence is built from TRBV7-2 and TRBJ2-7; the junction holds 11 bases that match TRBD2. The DNA sequence is given as TGTGCCAGCAGCTTTAGCGGGGGGGCTTACGAGCAGTACTTC. This is translated as CASSFSGGAYEQYF.